This T cell receptor beta chain was captured by sequencing in a study of CD8+ T cells in alopecia areata. Germline CDR1 is SGHAT and CDR2 is FQNNGV. Trimming shortened V by 4 bases and J by 3 bases, and 21 bases separated the two germline ends. The length of the CDR3 is 17 residues. This clone was detected a few times. cDNA prepared by RNA extraction and subsequent reverse transcription served as the template for sequencing. Sequenced by immunoSEQ multiplex PCR; TCRdb stores in-frame clones only, minus some. Of about 200,000 clones in the sample, roughly 50% are singletons; the top ten hold 4.5% to 6%.

The chain uses TRBV11-2 and TRBJ1-2; D is undetermined. The source is a human donor in good health. The sample comprised CD8+ T cells sorted from blood. DNA for the CDR3: TGTGCCAGCAGCTCCAACCCTAGGACCTATGGGGACTATGGCTACACCTTC. It specifies CASSSNPRTYGDYGYTF.